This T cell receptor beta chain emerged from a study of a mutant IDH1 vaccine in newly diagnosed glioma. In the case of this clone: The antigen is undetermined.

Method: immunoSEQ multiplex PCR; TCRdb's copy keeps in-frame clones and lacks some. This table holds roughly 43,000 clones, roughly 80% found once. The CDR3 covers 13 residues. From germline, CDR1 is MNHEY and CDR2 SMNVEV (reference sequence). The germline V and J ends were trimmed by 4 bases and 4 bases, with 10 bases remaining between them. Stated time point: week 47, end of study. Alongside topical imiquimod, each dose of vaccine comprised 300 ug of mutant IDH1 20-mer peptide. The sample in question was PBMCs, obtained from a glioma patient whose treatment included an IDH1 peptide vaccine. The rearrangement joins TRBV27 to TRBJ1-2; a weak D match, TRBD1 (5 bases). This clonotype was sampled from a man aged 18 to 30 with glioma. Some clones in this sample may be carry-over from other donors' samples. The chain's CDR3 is CASSYGGGYGYTF. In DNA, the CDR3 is TGTGCCAGCAGTTACGGGGGAGGCTATGGCTACACCTTC.